This is a list of T cell receptor beta chains from one sample in a study of cytomegalovirus exposure and HLA in healthy donors. This table comes from immunoSEQ multiplex PCR, and its TCRdb copy is limited to in-frame clones, with some not included. The sample has roughly 180,000 clones; just over 75% are singletons. The sequencing sample was made of PBMCs. These receptors originate from a man between 18 and 29 years old in good health and CMV-seronegative. The CDR3 runs from the conserved cysteine through the conserved F or W. A D gene is named only where the DNA matches it firmly. Not every row has a clone size; where given, it reads once, few, many or a size class.

j_gene | d_gene | v_gene | abundance | CDR3aa | CDR3nt
TRBJ2-7 | - | TRBV19 | - | CASSPEDGNYEQYF | TGTGCCAGTAGTCCGGAGGACGGGAACTACGAGCAGTACTTC
TRBJ1-1 | TRBD1 | TRBV6-5 | few | CASSYFGTVNTEAFF | TGTGCCAGCAGTTACTTCGGGACAGTGAACACTGAAGCTTTCTTT
TRBJ2-1 | TRBD2 | TRBV4-1 | - | CASSRSGIPYNEQFF | TGCGCCAGCAGCCGTAGCGGGATCCCCTACAATGAGCAGTTCTTC
TRBJ2-3 | TRBD1 | TRBV5-8 | - | CASSPQLGTGGTTQYF | TGTGCCAGCAGCCCCCAACTAGGGACAGGGGGTACCACGCAGTATTTT
TRBJ2-3 | - | TRBV4-2 | - | CASSQVGSNSTDTQYF | TGTGCCAGCAGCCAAGTGGGTAGCAACAGCACAGATACGCAGTATTTT
TRBJ2-7 | TRBD1 | TRBV13 | - | CASRQQDGQGGSYEQYF | TGTGCCAGCAGGCAGCAAGACGGACAGGGAGGATCCTACGAGCAGTACTTC
TRBJ2-1 | TRBD2 | TRBV28 | once | CASFMGGRADNEQFF | TGTGCCAGCTTTATGGGCGGGAGGGCCGACAATGAGCAGTTCTTC
TRBJ2-1 | TRBD2 | TRBV5-6 | few | CASSLDPRGALNEQFF | TGTGCCAGCAGCTTGGACCCGCGGGGGGCACTCAATGAGCAGTTCTTC
TRBJ1-1 | - | TRBV4-2 | - | CASSQVGRENTEAFF | TGTGCCAGCAGCCAAGTAGGCAGGGAGAACACTGAAGCTTTCTTT
TRBJ2-1 | - | TRBV19 | - | CASSIDPRPVYNEQFF | TGTGCCAGTAGTATTGACCCCAGGCCGGTTTACAATGAGCAGTTCTTC
TRBJ1-4 | TRBD1 | TRBV2 | - | CASRTDRGWSNEKLFF | TGTGCCAGCAGGACGGACAGGGGGTGGAGCAATGAAAAACTGTTTTTT
TRBJ2-5 | TRBD2 | TRBV6-5 | - | CASSYSSGVQETQYF | TGTGCCAGCAGTTACTCGAGCGGGGTCCAAGAGACCCAGTACTTC
TRBJ2-7 | - | TRBV7-2 | - | CASSSNWSREQYF | TGTGCCAGCAGCTCCAACTGGTCTCGGGAGCAGTACTTC
TRBJ2-7 | TRBD2 | TRBV30 | few | CAWSGGVGAYEQYF | TGTGCCTGGAGCGGGGGGGTGGGCGCCTACGAGCAGTACTTC
TRBJ2-1 | TRBD1 | TRBV7-9 | - | CASSSTGGEQFF | TGTGCCAGCAGTAGTACAGGGGGTGAGCAGTTCTTC
TRBJ1-1 | TRBD1 | TRBV30 | - | CAWTRDSLNTEAFF | TGTGCCTGGACCCGGGACAGCCTGAACACTGAAGCTTTCTTT
TRBJ2-5 | - | TRBV7-6 | - | CASSLGQFQETQYF | TGTGCCAGCAGCTTAGGACAGTTCCAAGAGACCCAGTACTTC
TRBJ1-5 | - | TRBV28 | - | CASSSPTGPNQPQHF | TGTGCCAGCAGCTCTCCTACAGGGCCCAATCAGCCCCAGCATTTT
TRBJ1-3 | TRBD1 | TRBV19 | once | CASTGTGGIRNTIYF | TGTGCCTCCACCGGGACAGGGGGCATTCGGAACACCATATATTTT
TRBJ1-5 | - | TRBV6-5 | - | CASSHQQGIEPQHF | TGTGCCAGCAGTCACCAACAGGGAATAGAGCCCCAGCATTTT